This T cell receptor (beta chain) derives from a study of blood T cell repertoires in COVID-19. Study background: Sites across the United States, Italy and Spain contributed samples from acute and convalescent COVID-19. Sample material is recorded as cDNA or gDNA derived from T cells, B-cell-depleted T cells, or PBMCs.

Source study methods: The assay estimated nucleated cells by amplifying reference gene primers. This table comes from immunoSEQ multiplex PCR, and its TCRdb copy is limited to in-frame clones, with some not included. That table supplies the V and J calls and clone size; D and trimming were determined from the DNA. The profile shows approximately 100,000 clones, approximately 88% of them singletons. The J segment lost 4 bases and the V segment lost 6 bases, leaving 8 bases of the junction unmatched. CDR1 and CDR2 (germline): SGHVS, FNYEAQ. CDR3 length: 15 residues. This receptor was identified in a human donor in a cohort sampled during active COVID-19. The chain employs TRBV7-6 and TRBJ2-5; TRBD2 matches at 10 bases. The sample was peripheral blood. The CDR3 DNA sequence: TGTGCCAGCAGGTCCCAGCGGGGGGGCCTAGAGACCCAGTACTTC. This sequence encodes CASRSQRGGLETQYF.